A selection of T cell receptor beta chains follows, all from one sample in a study of cytomegalovirus exposure and HLA in healthy donors. The table came from immunoSEQ multiplex PCR; TCRdb's copy has only in-frame clones and leaves some out. The sample records around 210,000 clones, 85% being singletons. Sequencing input: PBMCs. These receptors all come from a girl aged 2 to 10 in good health and CMV-seronegative. CDR3s include the opening cysteine and the closing phenylalanine or tryptophan. A D gene is named only where the DNA matches it firmly. The size of a clone is reported for some rows only, either as once, few or many, or as a class for expanded clones.

D	J	size	V	DNA	CDR3
TRBD1	TRBJ1-5	-	TRBV6-1	TGTGCCAGCAGGGACAGGGGAGGAAGCAATCAGCCCCAGCATTTT	CASRDRGGSNQPQHF
TRBD1	TRBJ1-5	-	TRBV10-3	TGTGCCATCAGTGACAGGGGGGATCAGCCCCAGCATTTT	CAISDRGDQPQHF
TRBD1	TRBJ2-3	-	TRBV6-5	TGTGCCAGCACCCCGCGACAGGGGCCCACAGATACGCAGTATTTT	CASTPRQGPTDTQYF
-	TRBJ2-7	-	TRBV6-1	TGTGCCAGCCACACCGGGACTTTAACGACCGAGCAGTACTTC	CASHTGTLTTEQYF
TRBD1	TRBJ1-5	-	TRBV4-1	TGCGCCAGCAGCCTTCGACAGGGGGGGCAGCCCCAGCATTTT	CASSLRQGGQPQHF
-	TRBJ1-2	-	TRBV6-6	TGTGCCAGCAGTCCCCGCGGGGGCTACACCTTC	CASSPRGGYTF
TRBD1	TRBJ1-4	-	TRBV10-3	TGTGCCATCAGTGAGTCTGCCGGGACAGGGGTTCGGAAACTGTTTTTT	CAISESAGTGVRKLFF
-	TRBJ2-3	-	TRBV5-1	TGCGCCAGCAGCGCCAGGGATGGGTACGGCACAGATACGCAGTATTTT	CASSARDGYGTDTQYF
TRBD1	TRBJ2-7	-	TRBV30	TGTGCCTGGAGTGCTAGGGGGCTGTACGAGCAGTACTTC	CAWSARGLYEQYF
TRBD2	TRBJ2-3	-	TRBV10-2	TGCGCCAGCAGTGGGACTAGCCCCCGCGATACGCAGTATTTT	CASSGTSPRDTQYF
-	TRBJ2-2	-	TRBV29-1	TGCAGCGTCGGGGGAGGGACAATGGCCGGGGAGCTGTTTTTT	CSVGGGTMAGELFF
-	TRBJ1-2	-	TRBV10-3	TGTGCCATCAGTGAGGAGGGGGGGAGAAATAACTATGGCTACACCTTC	CAISEEGGRNNYGYTF
TRBD1	TRBJ1-1	-	TRBV6-1	TGTGCCGGGGGGACAGAACCGGGCACTGAAGCTTTCTTT	CAGGTEPGTEAFF
-	TRBJ2-5	-	TRBV5-1	TGCGCCAGCAGCTTGACAGGTAGACACCAAGAGACCCAGTACTTC	CASSLTGRHQETQYF
TRBD1	TRBJ1-5	-	TRBV28	TGTGCCAGCAGTTTGCAAACCGGACAGGGACAATTAAGCAATCAGCCCCAGCATTTT	CASSLQTGQGQLSNQPQHF
-	TRBJ2-1	few	TRBV29-1	TGCAGCGTTGAAACGGGTAACTCCTACAATGAGCAGTTCTTC	CSVETGNSYNEQFF
TRBD2	TRBJ2-5	-	TRBV30	TGTGCCTGGAGAGGGCGGGGGACCGCGACCCAGTACTTC	CAWRGRGTATQYF
TRBD2	TRBJ2-2	-	TRBV11-2	TGTGCCAGCAGCTTCGTCGGACTAGCGGGGGAGGGGTCAGGGGAGCTGTTTTTT	CASSFVGLAGEGSGELFF